A selection of T cell receptor beta chains follows, all from one sample in a study of T cells in localized non-small cell lung cancer. Assay: immunoSEQ multiplex PCR; the TCRdb copy retains only in-frame clones and omits some. Among approximately 80,000 clones listed, 75% to 85% were seen once. The source material was peripheral blood, sampled before any cancer treatment. Source of these receptors: a female donor aged 60 or older with stage I lung adenocarcinoma. The CDR3 runs from the conserved cysteine through the conserved F or W. D genes are given only for firm matches. Where a row states a size, it is once, few, many or the class of an expanded clone; other rows omit it.

J gene,D gene,clone size,V gene,CDR3 protein,CDR3 DNA
TRBJ2-5,NA,NA,TRBV9,CASSAHLYQETQYF,TGTGCCAGCAGCGCGCACTTATACCAAGAGACCCAGTACTTC
TRBJ2-3,TRBD1,once,TRBV5-6,CASSFGQGTDTQYF,TGTGCCAGCAGCTTTGGACAGGGAACAGATACGCAGTATTTT
TRBJ1-1,NA,few,TRBV5-4,CASSLGKNTEAFF,TGTGCCAGCAGCTTGGGTAAGAACACTGAAGCTTTCTTT
TRBJ1-5,NA,NA,TRBV6-5,CASSYGLLDQPQHF,TGTGCCAGCAGTTACGGTTTATTGGATCAGCCCCAGCATTTT
TRBJ1-5,NA,NA,TRBV6-1,CASSLEAPQHF,TGTGCCAGCAGCCTCGAGGCGCCCCAGCATTTT
TRBJ2-7,NA,once,TRBV6-5,CASRYAQGPTWEQYF,TGTGCCAGCAGATACGCCCAGGGGCCTACGTGGGAGCAGTACTTC
TRBJ1-2,NA,NA,TRBV6-6,CAGAGGLYGYTF,TGTGCCGGGGCGGGGGGCCTGTATGGCTACACCTTC
TRBJ1-5,NA,NA,TRBV7-8,CASSLSRDSNQPQHF,TGTGCCAGCAGCCTCTCCCGGGACAGCAATCAGCCCCAGCATTTT
TRBJ2-5,NA,few,TRBV28,CASSPVMGGMETQYF,TGTGCCAGCAGTCCCGTAATGGGCGGTATGGAGACCCAGTACTTC
TRBJ2-1,NA,NA,TRBV29-1,CSASEGPGTYNEQFF,TGCAGCGCCTCGGAGGGTCCGGGAACCTACAATGAGCAGTTCTTC
TRBJ2-3,TRBD2,NA,TRBV27,CASRPALVAGTTDTQYF,TGTGCCAGCAGGCCAGCCTTAGTAGCGGGGACGACAGATACGCAGTATTTT
TRBJ2-3,TRBD2,NA,TRBV7-9,CASTMASGGDTQYF,TGTGCCAGCACGATGGCATCGGGGGGAGATACGCAGTATTTT
TRBJ1-1,NA,NA,TRBV5-4,CASSLVGLRHTEAFF,TGTGCCAGCAGCTTGGTCGGGTTACGGCACACTGAAGCTTTCTTT
TRBJ2-3,NA,few,TRBV19,CASSIGSSGTDTQYF,TGTGCCAGTAGTATAGGTTCATCGGGGACAGATACGCAGTATTTT
TRBJ1-6,NA,NA,TRBV30,CAWTGSDNSPLHF,TGTGCCTGGACAGGTTCGGATAATTCACCCCTCCACTTT
TRBJ2-7,TRBD1,NA,TRBV28,CASSLGRDSSYEQYF,TGTGCCAGCAGTTTGGGTCGGGACAGCTCCTACGAGCAGTACTTC
TRBJ1-2,NA,few,TRBV28,CASSSRRGWGYTF,TGTGCCAGCAGCTCGCGAAGGGGTTGGGGCTACACCTTC
TRBJ1-5,NA,NA,TRBV6-1,CASSEITRVSNQPQHF,TGTGCCAGCAGTGAAATCACCAGGGTAAGCAATCAGCCCCAGCATTTT
TRBJ2-5,NA,NA,TRBV6-5,CASRLGIRETQYF,TGTGCCAGCAGACTTGGGATTCGGGAGACCCAGTACTTC
TRBJ1-3,TRBD1,NA,TRBV19,CASHRGTARNTIYF,TGTGCCAGTCACCGTGGGACAGCCCGAAACACCATATATTTT
TRBJ1-2,NA,NA,TRBV7-6,CASSPGTDYGYTF,TGTGCCAGCAGCCCAGGGACGGATTATGGCTACACCTTC
TRBJ1-4,TRBD1,NA,TRBV2,CASSGDRGEREKLFF,TGTGCCAGCAGTGGGGACAGGGGGGAACGTGAAAAACTGTTTTTT
TRBJ2-3,NA,once,TRBV28,CASTSYTDTQYF,TGTGCCAGCACCTCCTACACAGATACGCAGTATTTT
TRBJ1-1,TRBD1,few,TRBV5-1,CASSLDPQGALGTEAFF,TGCGCCAGCAGCTTGGACCCTCAGGGGGCGCTGGGCACTGAAGCTTTCTTT
TRBJ1-1,NA,NA,TRBV7-3,CASRRGPTGTPDETEAFF,TGTGCCAGCCGAAGAGGGCCCACCGGGACCCCGGACGAGACTGAAGCTTTCTTT
TRBJ2-7,NA,NA,TRBV30,CAWSSGRGYEQYF,TGTGCCTGGAGCTCAGGACGGGGCTACGAGCAGTACTTC
TRBJ1-1,NA,NA,TRBV27,CASSPLRQVYTEAFF,TGTGCCAGCAGTCCTCTCAGACAGGTATACACTGAAGCTTTCTTT
TRBJ2-3,NA,NA,TRBV28,CASTSASFTIDTQYF,TGTGCCAGCACCTCCGCCTCCTTTACGATAGATACGCAGTATTTT
TRBJ2-2,NA,NA,TRBV19,CASSILGTGELFF,TGTGCCAGTAGTATCTTAGGCACCGGGGAGCTGTTTTTT
TRBJ2-3,NA,NA,TRBV19,CASCSGDSPFGTDTQYF,TGTGCCTCCTGTAGCGGAGACTCGCCTTTTGGCACAGATACGCAGTATTTT
TRBJ1-3,NA,NA,TRBV14,CASSARDRRSGNTIYF,TGTGCCAGCAGCGCTCGGGACCGACGCTCTGGAAACACCATATATTTT
TRBJ2-1,NA,NA,TRBV4-2,CASSQEALFGEQFF,TGTGCCAGCAGCCAAGAGGCCCTGTTTGGTGAGCAGTTCTTC
TRBJ1-1,NA,NA,TRBV5-1,CASSLFGTPNTEAFF,TGCGCCAGCAGCCTTTTCGGGACACCGAACACTGAAGCTTTCTTT
TRBJ2-3,NA,NA,TRBV7-3,CASSPGGSRGDTQYF,TGTGCCAGCAGCCCGGGTGGATCACGGGGAGATACGCAGTATTTT
TRBJ1-3,NA,NA,TRBV30,CAWSGQWNTIYF,TGTGCCTGGAGTGGTCAATGGAACACCATATATTTT
TRBJ2-2,NA,NA,TRBV7-6,CASSLLQITGELFF,TGTGCCAGCAGCTTACTACAGATCACCGGGGAGCTGTTTTTT
TRBJ1-1,NA,once,TRBV6-6,CASSRGGTEAFF,TGTGCCAGCAGCCGGGGGGGCACTGAAGCTTTCTTT
TRBJ2-2,NA,once,TRBV5-6,CASSSPPGQPNTGELFF,TGTGCCAGCAGCTCCCCACCCGGACAGCCGAACACCGGGGAGCTGTTTTTT
TRBJ1-1,NA,NA,TRBV6-6,CASSSIIGAFF,TGTGCCAGCAGTTCCATCATTGGAGCTTTCTTT
TRBJ1-5,NA,NA,TRBV9,CASSVGQTNQPQHF,TGTGCCAGCAGCGTAGGACAGACCAATCAGCCCCAGCATTTT
TRBJ1-2,NA,NA,TRBV6-5,CASSTGVTGYTF,TGTGCCAGCAGTACGGGGGTAACTGGCTACACCTTC
TRBJ2-7,TRBD1,NA,TRBV5-1,CASSKTGVYEQYF,TGCGCCAGCAGCAAGACAGGGGTCTACGAGCAGTACTTC
TRBJ1-5,NA,NA,TRBV5-6,CASSLGTVRNQPQHF,TGTGCCAGCAGCCTCGGGACCGTCCGCAATCAGCCCCAGCATTTT
TRBJ2-1,NA,once,TRBV10-3,CAIRSGYNEQFF,TGTGCCATCAGGAGCGGTTACAATGAGCAGTTCTTC
TRBJ1-5,NA,NA,TRBV4-3,CASSQSRGGQPQHF,TGCGCCAGCAGCCAATCCAGGGGAGGTCAGCCCCAGCATTTT
TRBJ2-6,TRBD1,once,TRBV9,CASSNGQGFFSGANVLTF,TGTGCCAGCAGCAACGGACAGGGTTTTTTCTCTGGGGCCAACGTCCTGACTTTC
TRBJ1-4,TRBD1,once,TRBV9,CASSVTRQGDEKLFF,TGTGCCAGCAGCGTAACGAGACAGGGGGATGAAAAACTGTTTTTT
TRBJ2-6,NA,NA,TRBV7-2,CASSGEGRLISGANVLTF,TGTGCCAGCAGCGGAGAGGGACGGTTGATCTCTGGGGCCAACGTCCTGACTTTC
TRBJ2-5,NA,once,TRBV11-3,CASSLGTRAVEETQYF,TGTGCCAGCAGCTTAGGAACCAGGGCCGTGGAAGAGACCCAGTACTTC
TRBJ2-1,TRBD2,NA,TRBV5-1,CASSSGLAGAFKVFF,TGCGCCAGCAGCTCGGGACTAGCGGGAGCCTTTAAAGTTTTCTTC
TRBJ2-3,TRBD2,NA,TRBV15,CATSRDLAGGVSDTQYF,TGTGCCACCAGCAGAGATCTAGCGGGAGGAGTGTCAGATACGCAGTATTTT
TRBJ2-4,NA,once,TRBV5-4,CASSPGGGLLAKNIQYF,TGTGCCAGCAGCCCGGGTGGGGGGTTACTAGCCAAAAACATTCAGTACTTC
TRBJ1-1,NA,NA,TRBV29-1,CSVEDHGRNTEAFF,TGCAGCGTTGAAGATCACGGCAGAAACACTGAAGCTTTCTTT